This record concerns one T cell receptor beta chain sequence. Its specificity is unknown. The data originate from a study of T cells expressing NK-cell markers. General study results and limits: The CD3+CD56-NKG2C+ fraction of a few donors was also led by these clonotypes.

TCRdb reanalyzed the 5' RACE reads and collapses them to one entry per CDR3 protein, without DNA. The table lists 350,000 to 400,000 distinct CDR3 sequences. This CDR3 has 17 amino acids. Germline lookup yields CDR1 SGHAT and CDR2 FQNNGV. The gene calls are TRBV11-2 and TRBJ1-3; without DNA, the TCRdb call of TRBD1 cannot be checked. Sequencing was performed on blood T cells: a sorted CD56 or NKG2C T cell subset, CD4+ or CD8+ T cells, or bulk PBMC T cells (not recorded which). This sequence was found in a woman in her forties or fifties in good health. This CDR3 reads CASSRRLAGTPRDTIYF.